These T cell receptor beta chains were read from a single sample in a study of technical replicates of blood from several donors. Some clones are missing from TCRdb's copy, which holds only in-frame ones; the method was immunoSEQ multiplex PCR. The table has 70,000 to 80,000 clones, approximately 92% seen once. Sequences were obtained from T cells isolated from PBMCs. The receptors derive from a human donor in good health. Each CDR3 is given with its conserved first and last residue. The D gene is left open where the match is weak. Clone size is stated in some rows and not others, as once, few, many or a class when expanded.

V,J,size,D,DNA,CDR3
TRBV11-3,TRBJ2-1,NA,NA,TGTGCCAGCAACGAGGTAGCGACCCTCTACAATGAGCAGTTCTTC,CASNEVATLYNEQFF
TRBV4-1,TRBJ1-5,NA,NA,TGCGCCAGCAGCCAAGAAGGAGTTCAGCCCCAGCATTTT,CASSQEGVQPQHF
TRBV7-3,TRBJ2-3,NA,TRBD2,TGTGCCAGCAGCTTAGCCGGGACTAGCGGCACAGATACGCAGTATTTT,CASSLAGTSGTDTQYF
TRBV18,TRBJ1-5,few,NA,TGTGCCAGCTCACTTACAGGGATGAGCAATCAGCCCCAGCATTTT,CASSLTGMSNQPQHF
TRBV19,TRBJ2-7,NA,TRBD1,TGTGCCAGTAGCGGGACAGCCTACGAGCAGTACTTC,CASSGTAYEQYF
TRBV5-1,TRBJ1-1,NA,TRBD1,TGCGCCAGCAGCCCGTACGGACAGGGTGGCACTGAAGCTTTCTTT,CASSPYGQGGTEAFF
TRBV9,TRBJ1-2,NA,TRBD1,TGTGCCAGCACCCCGGGACAGGGGCTTCCCTACACCTTC,CASTPGQGLPYTF
TRBV6-5,TRBJ1-1,NA,NA,TGTGCCAGCAGTTACCCCGGACAGACGCCGACTGAAGCTTTCTTT,CASSYPGQTPTEAFF
TRBV7-9,TRBJ2-1,NA,NA,TGTGCCAGCAGCAGTGCGGAGAAGCAGTTCTTC,CASSSAEKQFF
TRBV27,TRBJ2-7,NA,NA,TGTGCCAGCAGTTTAACCAGCTCCTACGAGCAGTACTTC,CASSLTSSYEQYF
TRBV29-1,TRBJ2-2,once,TRBD1,TGCAGCGCCCAGACAGGGGCGAACACCGGGGAGCTGTTTTTT,CSAQTGANTGELFF
TRBV7-9,TRBJ1-1,once,NA,TGTGCCAGCAGCTACCGCGGACAGCGAGCGAACACTGAAGCTTTCTTT,CASSYRGQRANTEAFF
TRBV19,TRBJ2-7,NA,NA,TGTGCCAGTAGTATAGTCCTTACAGGGTCCTACGAGCAGTACTTC,CASSIVLTGSYEQYF
TRBV16,TRBJ1-1,NA,TRBD1,TGTGCCAGCAGCCAATCGCCAGGGGGTAACACTGAAGCTTTCTTT,CASSQSPGGNTEAFF
TRBV6-5,TRBJ1-5,few,NA,TGTGCCAGCAGCCCCAATAGCAATCAGCCCCAGCATTTT,CASSPNSNQPQHF
TRBV5-4,TRBJ2-7,NA,TRBD2,TGTGCCAGCAGCTTGGGTACTCTAGCGGGAGAGCTAGCCTACGAGCAGTACTTC,CASSLGTLAGELAYEQYF
TRBV7-6,TRBJ1-1,NA,NA,TGTGCCAGCAGCTTATATGATGGGGGCGGTGAAGCTTTCTTT,CASSLYDGGGEAFF
TRBV27,TRBJ1-2,once,TRBD1,TGTGCCAGCAGTTTTCAGACAGGGACCTATGGCTACACCTTC,CASSFQTGTYGYTF
TRBV29-1,TRBJ2-1,few,TRBD2,TGCAGCTCCTGGACTAGCGCGTTAAATAATGAGCAGTTCTTC,CSSWTSALNNEQFF
TRBV4-2,TRBJ2-7,NA,NA,TGTGCCAGCAGCCAACCGGGACAAAACCTCTACGAGCAGTACTTC,CASSQPGQNLYEQYF
TRBV9,TRBJ2-5,NA,TRBD2,TGTGCCAGCAGCCCTAGCGGGTTCGAGACCCAGTACTTC,CASSPSGFETQYF
TRBV29-1,TRBJ2-5,NA,TRBD2,TGCAGCGCCCCGAGGACTAGCGGGAGTACGGAGACCCAGTACTTC,CSAPRTSGSTETQYF
TRBV29-1,TRBJ1-2,NA,NA,TGCAGCGTTGAAAGGACAGCGGAAGGCTACACCTTC,CSVERTAEGYTF
TRBV5-4,TRBJ2-2,NA,TRBD1,TGTGCCAGCAGCCAGGGAGGGGGGACAGGGTCCGGGGAGCTGTTTTTT,CASSQGGGTGSGELFF
TRBV11-2,TRBJ2-7,NA,TRBD2,TGTGCCAGCAGCTTAGTACTAGCGGGAGTTAACGAGCAGTACTTC,CASSLVLAGVNEQYF
TRBV9,TRBJ2-3,NA,NA,TGTGCCAGCTGGACTGGTCGAAGCACAGATACGCAGTATTTT,CASWTGRSTDTQYF
TRBV7-2,TRBJ2-7,NA,NA,TGTGCCAGCAGCTGGGGGGACCTCCCCTACGAGCAGTACTTC,CASSWGDLPYEQYF
TRBV7-2,TRBJ2-7,NA,NA,TGTGCCAGCACCCCCCCCGTAGCGCATACCTACGAGCAGTACTTC,CASTPPVAHTYEQYF
TRBV27,TRBJ2-7,NA,NA,TGTGCCAGCTGGAGGACCGAGCTCTACGAGCAGTACTTC,CASWRTELYEQYF
TRBV7-2,TRBJ1-2,NA,TRBD1,TGTGCCAGCAGCTGGGACAGGGGTAACTATGGCTACACCTTC,CASSWDRGNYGYTF
TRBV6-5,TRBJ2-2,NA,NA,TGTGCCAGCAGCCCCCTTCTTAACGGGGAGCTGTTTTTT,CASSPLLNGELFF
TRBV19,TRBJ2-1,NA,TRBD2,TGTGCCAGTAGTCGTTCTAGCGGGAGTTCTAATGAGCAGTTCTTC,CASSRSSGSSNEQFF
TRBV7-2,TRBJ2-3,NA,TRBD2,TGTGCCAGCAGCTTAGGTAGCGGGAGCCCGAGCACAGATACGCAGTATTTT,CASSLGSGSPSTDTQYF
TRBV5-1,TRBJ2-3,NA,NA,TGCGCCAGCAGCTTAACTGGGGACAACCTGGATACGCAGTATTTT,CASSLTGDNLDTQYF
TRBV7-9,TRBJ2-7,NA,TRBD1,TGTGCCAGCAGCTTAGGGACAGGGGGCCCCTACGAGCAGTACTTC,CASSLGTGGPYEQYF
TRBV5-6,TRBJ2-7,NA,TRBD1,TGTGCCAGCAGCCGCCAGGGGGCTCCATTCTACGAGCAGTACTTC,CASSRQGAPFYEQYF
TRBV18,TRBJ2-2,NA,TRBD1,TGTGCCAGCTCACTAGGACAGGGTTGGTACGAGCTGTTTTTT,CASSLGQGWYELFF
TRBV2,TRBJ1-3,NA,NA,TGTGCCAGCAGTGAACTACGGGCTGGAAACACCATATATTTT,CASSELRAGNTIYF
TRBV7-8,TRBJ2-7,NA,NA,TGTGCCAGCCGTGGAGATACATACGAGCAGTACTTC,CASRGDTYEQYF
TRBV29-1,TRBJ2-7,NA,TRBD1,TGCAGCGTTGTTCAGGACAGGGGATCCTACGAGCAGTACTTC,CSVVQDRGSYEQYF
TRBV5-4,TRBJ2-5,NA,TRBD2,TGTGCCAGCAGCACGACTAGCGGGAGAGAGACCCAGTACTTC,CASSTTSGRETQYF
TRBV5-1,TRBJ2-7,NA,NA,TGCGCCAGCAGCTTGGACGCTAGCTCCTACGAGCAGTACTTC,CASSLDASSYEQYF
TRBV11-2,TRBJ2-2,NA,NA,TGTGCCAGCAGCTTAGATTTGGCGGGGCCCGGGGAGCTGTTTTTT,CASSLDLAGPGELFF
TRBV12-2,TRBJ1-5,NA,NA,TGTGCAAGTCGCTTAGAGGACAGGGAGTATCAGCCCCAGCATTTT,CASRLEDREYQPQHF
TRBV30,TRBJ2-1,once,TRBD2,TGTGCCTGGGGTAGCGGGAGCTACAATGAGCAGTTCTTC,CAWGSGSYNEQFF
TRBV5-6,TRBJ1-2,NA,NA,TGTGCCAGCAGCTTGGGTCTTGGCTACACCTTC,CASSLGLGYTF